This T cell receptor (beta chain) was captured by sequencing in a study of identical twins. General observations from the study: Within monozygotic twins, out-of-frame TCR alpha sharing was underestimated by the models. For zero-insertion analyses, partial confounding could come from invariant MAIT and iNKT cells. Beta clonotypes that were abundant in cord blood contained fewer insertions, a pattern absent from memory repertoires.

Ten or more counts support this clonotype. As yet, its antigen is unknown. Template switching, a step in the protocol, added a universal primer site, and cDNA carried unique molecular identifiers. TCRdb re-analysed the 5' RACE reads in MiXCR, keeping a single row per CDR3 protein. In the table there are approximately 690,000 distinct CDR3 sequences, less than 7% of which are singletons. This CDR3 comprises 11 residues. V lost 0 bases and J lost 11, with 6 bases in between. Per the germline V gene, CDR1 is SGHRS and CDR2 is YFSETQ. The V and J genes are TRBV5-1 and TRBJ2-1; D is undetermined. The clonotype comes from a man aged 18 to 30 in good health. The sequenced material came from naive T cells sorted from blood. The CDR3 DNA reads as TGCGCCAGCAGCTTGGATGAGCAGCAGTTCTTC. It is translated as CASSLDEQQFF.